The following is a T cell receptor (beta chain) sequence with its context. Its antigen is not yet known. Base qualities are not at hand, and no much larger clone is one base apart. These data come from a study of blood T cells in healthy people across ages (dated by TCRdb to between 2014 and 2016). With regard to the full study: In model experiments, roughly one uniquely barcoded TCR beta cDNA molecule per two T cells was captured by template switching. To track age-related changes in TCR beta repertoire diversity, the study relied on deep sequencing normalized with unique cDNA molecular identifiers. The donors were split into four age groups: young (average about 16 years), middle-aged (39), aged (about 56) and long-lived (roughly 88). To avoid experimental bias, donors of different ages were distributed randomly across sequencing lanes. Using the same blood draw, the study looked at two additional independent replicas of 1 million unique cDNA reads for two donors, one aged 18 to 30 and the other aged 80 or older.

Donors were 39 systemically healthy Caucasian individuals from Russia aged roughly 6 to 90 years. Ten milliliters of peripheral blood were drawn from each donor into EDTA-treated Vacutainer tubes. PBMCs were isolated by Ficoll-Paque density-gradient centrifugation, with at least 6 million obtained per sample. Trizol reagent was used to extract total RNA from the PBMCs, yielding at least 5 micrograms per sample. The percentages of naive CD45RAhigh/CD27high T cells were determined by flow cytometry on a PBMC aliquot from every donor. What the study reported, not specific to this receptor: Total diversity estimates from one million sequenced T cells were considered lower bounds and underestimates. There was a strong correlation between observed TCR beta diversity and the percentage of naive T cells measured by flow cytometry. As age increased, observed TCR beta diversity per million T cells dropped in a roughly linear way, and a significant reduction was already evident by age 40. Conclusive comparison of naive and antigen-experienced compartments was prevented by the profiling of bulk unsorted PBMCs. Compared with the aged group, the long-lived group had more naive CD4+ T cells, fewer expanded clones and increased TCR diversity, suggesting age selection. The CMV infection status of donors was not known, potentially confounding age-related changes in expanded clonotypes.

Libraries were made using 5' RACE. TCRdb names Illumina HiSeq 2500 as the instrument used. The second PCR ran for roughly 7 to 11 cycles and used a J-beta primer mix along with a sample-barcoded 5' primer. A unique molecular identifier was introduced onto each TCR beta cDNA molecule by a template-switch 5' adaptor carrying 12 random nucleotides. Each sample yielded at least 3 million CDR3-containing paired-end reads. The Mint cDNA synthesis kit, primed by a TRBC-specific oligonucleotide, was used to synthesize first-strand cDNA from all RNA. Following uracil-DNA glycosylase treatment, a first 18-cycle PCR with universal primers M1SS and BC2_uni_R was performed on all cDNA. In the authors' own workflow: For normalization, 1 million high-quality reads, each with a distinct molecular identifier, were randomly selected from each sample. Instead of being binned into consensus sequences, reads that shared molecular identifiers were thrown out. MiTCR, run with a Q25 quality threshold and the strictest error-elimination algorithm, handled CDR3 identification, clonotype clustering and error correction. Lower-bound total TCR beta diversity was estimated with a nonparametric unseen species model using Euler transformation. Using fastp at Q25 and MiXCR, TCRdb reprocessed the public reads and kept productive beta chains. Merged by CDR3 protein, the rows form single entries marked with the most common genes and DNA. What appears here as the V and J calls and clone size reflects TCRdb's work, not the paper's. The table for this sample lists nearly 800,000 distinct CDR3 sequences; approximately 53% of them were counted only once. Clones ranked in the top ten supply about a quarter of the sample.

CDR1 and CDR2, looked up from the germline V gene, are MNHNS and SASEGT. The junction shows trimming of 11 bases on V and 3 bases on J, plus 18 bases between the germline ends. The CDR3, from cysteine to phenylalanine, totals 14 residues. Of all the DNA, just the CDR3 is kept, 42 bases in frame from base 1. The receptor comes from a man aged 35 to 55 in good health. The receptor chain draws on TRBV6-1 and TRBJ2-3; the best D guess is TRBD2, with 5 bases matching. Sequences were obtained from blood. This receptor carries the CDR3 CAGQTRGNTDTQYF. The sequence in DNA is TGTGCCGGCCAAACCCGGGGTAATACAGATACGCAGTATTTT.